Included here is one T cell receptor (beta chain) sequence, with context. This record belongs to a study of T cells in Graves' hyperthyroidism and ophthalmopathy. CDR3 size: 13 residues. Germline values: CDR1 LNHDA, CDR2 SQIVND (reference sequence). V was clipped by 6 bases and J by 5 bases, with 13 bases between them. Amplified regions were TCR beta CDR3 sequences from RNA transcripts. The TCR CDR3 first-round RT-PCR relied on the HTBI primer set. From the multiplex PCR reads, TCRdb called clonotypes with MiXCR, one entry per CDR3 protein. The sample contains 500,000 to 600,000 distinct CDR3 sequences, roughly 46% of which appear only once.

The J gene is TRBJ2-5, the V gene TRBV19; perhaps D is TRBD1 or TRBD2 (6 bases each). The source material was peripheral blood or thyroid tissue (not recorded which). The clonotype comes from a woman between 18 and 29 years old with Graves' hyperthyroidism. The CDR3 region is CASRELGGETQYF. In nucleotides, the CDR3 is TGTGCCAGTAGGGAGCTGGGGGGCGAGACCCAGTACTTC. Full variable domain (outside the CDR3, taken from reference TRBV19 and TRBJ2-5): DGGITQSPKYLFRKEGQNVTLSCEQNLNHDAMYWYRQDPGQGLRLIYYSQIVNDFQKGDIAEGYSVSREKKESFPLTVTSAQKNPTAFYLCASRELGGETQYFGPGTRLLVL.